These T cell receptor beta chains were read from a single sample in a study of blood T cell repertoires in COVID-19. Generated by immunoSEQ multiplex PCR, the TCRdb table keeps only in-frame clones and is missing some. The sample carries around 170,000 clones, 80% to 90% recorded once. Sequencing was done on a sample of peripheral blood. The receptors here all came from a man younger than 35 who had recovered from COVID-19. Both conserved end residues are part of each CDR3.

v_call cdr3_aa
TRBV28 CASILTGTSGGYTF
TRBV28 CATHHRQGAGYGYTF
TRBV28 CASSYGFGQGSPGELFF
TRBV27 CASSPTGWDRGTDTQYF
TRBV3-1/TRBV3-2 CASSHPRWTSGNNEQYF
TRBV5-4 CASSRGLAGDQTQYF
TRBV4-3 CASSQVGTGGETQYF
TRBV4-3 CASSLDFVSGYNEQFF
TRBV19 CASSIASGYNEQFF
TRBV10-2 CASRLTGGSGNEQFF
TRBV7-2 CASSPLYAPNEQYF
TRBV29-1 CSVGLAGNEQFF
TRBV19 CASSIRLVTDTQYF
TRBV10-3 CAISESETSGRIYNEQFF
TRBV4-3 CASSQERGVDNTDTQYF
TRBV19 CATRGSGGTYEQYF
TRBV28 CASSLLGTSRPEQYF
TRBV5-1 CASSLGSGTGGNTIYF
TRBV27 CASSWQQGLGSPLHF
TRBV9 CASSADGTGQANYGYTF
TRBV24-1 CATSDYKSGVAGFF
TRBV10-3 CAISEGGRANEQFF
TRBV6-2/TRBV6-3 CASSYSLLAGGEDTQYF
TRBV19 CASSIGAGGTYQPQHF
TRBV25-1 CASSGTANTGELFF
TRBV29-1 CSVESAEFRATQETQYF
TRBV27 CASSPRGYYGYTF
TRBV5-1 CASRTIQGLNTEAFF
TRBV28 CASSNNRVGYF
TRBV11-1 CASAPGQGLVGEQYF
TRBV13 CASSKGGRTEAFF